This T cell receptor (beta chain) was found in a study of blood T cell repertoires in COVID-19 (dated by TCRdb to 2020 to 2021). A note on the overall study: Samples covering the acute and convalescent phases of COVID-19 were provided by collaborators in the United States, Italy and Spain. The dataset comprised deeply sampled blood TCRbeta repertoires from subjects exposed to, actively infected with, or recovered from COVID-19. The sample metadata nearly always contained a de-identified subject ID, COVID-19 status, age in years and sex. Samples were obtained from the ongoing ImmuneRACE study (first 160 participants) and from over 1,000 subjects provided by 6 global collaborators. The repertoires were released in a freely available public database meant as a resource for research on the immune response to SARS-CoV-2. The prospective study material was composed of cDNA or gDNA derived from T cells, B-cell-depleted T cells, or PBMCs. HLA class I and class II types, where available, came from metadata supplied by the sample provider rather than from assay-based typing.

At one collaborating source in Seattle, patients were enrolled during active infection and were followed longitudinally through the course of disease. Whole blood was collected in K2EDTA tubes by collaborating institutions according to the institutions' own protocols. For TCRbeta analysis, collaborators shipped samples as frozen whole blood, isolated PBMCs, or DNA extracted from either of those sample types. On this clone itself: Its antigen specificity is not known. Nothing much larger sits one base from this clone, and base qualities are not available.

Including the terminal cysteine and phenylalanine, the CDR3 comprises 17 residues. Only the CDR3 part of the read is kept: 51 bases, read in frame from the first base. V is clipped by 0 bases and J by 1 base, and the sequence between their germline boundaries is 13 bases long. CDR1 and CDR2 are drawn from the germline V gene (reference sequence): GTSNPN, SVGIG. General findings and caveats noted by the study authors: How much clinical and demographic metadata was included differed by source and by participant, and the metadata was provided uncurated.

The immunoSEQ Assay, a bias-controlled multiplex PCR, was used to amplify TCRbeta CDR3 regions from genomic DNA. The study's own analysis went as follows. The number of nucleated cells in each sample was estimated by amplification of reference gene primers within the assay. Sequence reads were collapsed and filtered to measure the absolute abundance of every unique TCRbeta CDR3 rearrangement. For each sample, productive Simpson clonality was calculated by taking the square root of Simpson's diversity index across productive rearrangements. Drawn from immuneACCESS, this table holds only the in-frame rearrangements with V and J called that TCRdb kept. Clones are partly lost; checked studies trace under half to an unresolved V gene and leave the rest unexplained. That table furnishes V, J and clone size, whereas the DNA furnished D and trimming. The sample table holds about 130,000 clones, of which over 85% were seen once. Around 4.6% of the sample comes from the top ten.

This TCR was recovered from a man in his fifties or sixties with COVID-19, enrolled during active disease. Sequenced: peripheral blood. The V gene is TRBV30 and the J gene is TRBJ1-6; TRBD1 could be the D gene, as 6 bases match. The base sequence is TGTGCCTGGAGTGTAAGCTGGGGGCGATCCTATAATTCACCCCTCCACTTT. Its protein is CAWSVSWGRSYNSPLHF.